A selection of T cell receptor beta chains follows, all from one sample in a study of T-cell memory formation after mild COVID-19. Each CDR3 protein is one row after TCRdb ran MiXCR on the 5' RACE reads. Of around 450,000 distinct CDR3 sequences detected, 20% to 30% appear once; the ten largest clones hold around 9.5%. Sequencing was performed on PBMCs or a T cell subset sorted from them (not recorded which). The receptors here all came from an adult woman who had mild COVID-19 (a few samples of this study predate the infection). Cell type and time point are not known. Each CDR3 is given with its conserved first and last residue. Each record gives: V gene, D gene, J gene, clone size, CDR3 DNA, CDR3 protein. The D gene is left open where the match is weak. The size of a clone is reported for some rows only, either as once, few or many, or as a class for expanded clones.

v_gene: TRBV7-9; d_gene: -; j_gene: TRBJ1-3; abundance: -; CDR3nt: TGTGCCAGCAGCTTAGTGGCAGTCTCTGGAAACACCATATATTTT; CDR3aa: CASSLVAVSGNTIYF
v_gene: TRBV5-1; d_gene: TRBD1; j_gene: TRBJ1-4; abundance: -; CDR3nt: TGCGCCAGCAGCTCAACGCCGGGACAGAAACTGTTTTTT; CDR3aa: CASSSTPGQKLFF
v_gene: TRBV4-3; d_gene: -; j_gene: TRBJ1-1; abundance: -; CDR3nt: TGCGCCAGCAGCCGAGGGTCGTCTCCGATGAACACTGAAGCTTTCTTT; CDR3aa: CASSRGSSPMNTEAFF
v_gene: TRBV20-1; d_gene: -; j_gene: TRBJ1-5; abundance: few; CDR3nt: TGCAGTGCTAGAGACGCGACATATAATCAGCCCCAGCATTTT; CDR3aa: CSARDATYNQPQHF
v_gene: TRBV20-1; d_gene: -; j_gene: TRBJ2-3; abundance: many; CDR3nt: TGCAGTGCTAGAGATCGAGGGGGGAATTTAGATACGCAGTATTTT; CDR3aa: CSARDRGGNLDTQYF
v_gene: TRBV7-2; d_gene: -; j_gene: TRBJ2-7; abundance: few; CDR3nt: TGTGCCAGCAGCCGCGCCTTCTCCTACGAGCAGTACTTC; CDR3aa: CASSRAFSYEQYF
v_gene: TRBV28; d_gene: -; j_gene: TRBJ2-4; abundance: -; CDR3nt: TGTGCCAGCAGTCTGGGGACTGGGAAAAACATTCAGTACTTC; CDR3aa: CASSLGTGKNIQYF
v_gene: TRBV6-5; d_gene: -; j_gene: TRBJ1-2; abundance: -; CDR3nt: TGTGCCAGCAGTTACCCGGACAGTACGGGCTACACCTTC; CDR3aa: CASSYPDSTGYTF
v_gene: TRBV5-5; d_gene: TRBD2; j_gene: TRBJ2-7; abundance: many; CDR3nt: TGTGCCAGCAGTCTGGCTAGCGGGGACTACGAGCAGTACTTC; CDR3aa: CASSLASGDYEQYF
v_gene: TRBV24-1; d_gene: -; j_gene: TRBJ1-1; abundance: -; CDR3nt: TGTGCCACCAGCGGGGGGGGCACTGAAGCTTTCTTT; CDR3aa: CATSGGGTEAFF
v_gene: TRBV10-2; d_gene: TRBD2; j_gene: TRBJ2-7; abundance: few; CDR3nt: TGCGCCAGCAGATCGACTAGCGGGGGCGACGAGCAGTACTTC; CDR3aa: CASRSTSGGDEQYF
v_gene: TRBV29-1; d_gene: -; j_gene: TRBJ1-1; abundance: -; CDR3nt: TGCAGCGTTGAGAGAGACAAGAACACTGAAGCTTTCTTT; CDR3aa: CSVERDKNTEAFF
v_gene: TRBV20-1; d_gene: -; j_gene: TRBJ2-7; abundance: few; CDR3nt: TGCAGTGGAGAAGTAGGTCGGGGGTACGACGAGCAGTACTTC; CDR3aa: CSGEVGRGYDEQYF
v_gene: TRBV25-1; d_gene: TRBD2; j_gene: TRBJ2-7; abundance: many; CDR3nt: TGTGCCAGCATGGCGGGAGGCTACGAGCAGTACTTC; CDR3aa: CASMAGGYEQYF
v_gene: TRBV7-9; d_gene: -; j_gene: TRBJ1-3; abundance: -; CDR3nt: TGTGCCAGCAGCAGGGACAAACCAAGCTCTGGAAACACCATATATTTT; CDR3aa: CASSRDKPSSGNTIYF
v_gene: TRBV29-1; d_gene: -; j_gene: TRBJ2-3; abundance: many; CDR3nt: TGCAGCGTCCGGGACAACCAAAACACAGATACGCAGTATTTT; CDR3aa: CSVRDNQNTDTQYF
v_gene: TRBV3-1; d_gene: TRBD1; j_gene: TRBJ2-7; abundance: -; CDR3nt: TGTGCCAGCAGCTTCGGGACAGGGGCCGGCTACGAGCAGTACTTC; CDR3aa: CASSFGTGAGYEQYF
v_gene: TRBV5-1; d_gene: -; j_gene: TRBJ2-2; abundance: few; CDR3nt: TGCGCCAGCACCCGCTCGACAGGCTTGGCTAACACCGGGGAGCTGTTTTTT; CDR3aa: CASTRSTGLANTGELFF
v_gene: TRBV3-1; d_gene: -; j_gene: TRBJ1-1; abundance: -; CDR3nt: TGTGCCAGCCGTGAAACAGGGAAGAACACTGAAGCTTTCTTT; CDR3aa: CASRETGKNTEAFF
v_gene: TRBV20-1; d_gene: -; j_gene: TRBJ1-1; abundance: few; CDR3nt: TGCAGTGCTATTTTAGTGAACACTGAAGCTTTCTTT; CDR3aa: CSAILVNTEAFF
v_gene: TRBV11-3; d_gene: TRBD1; j_gene: TRBJ2-5; abundance: -; CDR3nt: TGTGCCAGCAGCCTGCAGGGGGAGCAAGAGACCCAGTACTTC; CDR3aa: CASSLQGEQETQYF
v_gene: TRBV7-2; d_gene: -; j_gene: TRBJ1-5; abundance: many; CDR3nt: TGTGCCAGCAAGGGGTATGGCAATCAGCCCCAGCATTTT; CDR3aa: CASKGYGNQPQHF
v_gene: TRBV5-1; d_gene: -; j_gene: TRBJ1-1; abundance: many; CDR3nt: TGCGCCAGCAGAGGAGAACCGGGGACGGCCACTGAAGCTTTCTTT; CDR3aa: CASRGEPGTATEAFF
v_gene: TRBV4-1; d_gene: TRBD2; j_gene: TRBJ2-5; abundance: few; CDR3nt: TGCGCCAGCAGCCAAGGGGCCCCGGGACTAGCGGATTATAAGGCCCAGTACTTC; CDR3aa: CASSQGAPGLADYKAQYF
v_gene: TRBV7-2; d_gene: TRBD2; j_gene: TRBJ2-7; abundance: few; CDR3nt: TGTGCCAGCAGCCTTTCCCTAGCGGGAGGCGGCGAGCAGTACTTC; CDR3aa: CASSLSLAGGGEQYF
v_gene: TRBV13; d_gene: TRBD2; j_gene: TRBJ2-5; abundance: -; CDR3nt: TGTGCCAGCAGCCCCTGGGGGGGCCAAGAGACCCAGTACTTC; CDR3aa: CASSPWGGQETQYF
v_gene: TRBV24-1; d_gene: TRBD1; j_gene: TRBJ2-5; abundance: -; CDR3nt: TGTGCCACCAGTGACAACACGGGACAGGGGGCCCAAGAGACCCAGTACTTC; CDR3aa: CATSDNTGQGAQETQYF
v_gene: TRBV24-1; d_gene: -; j_gene: TRBJ2-5; abundance: few; CDR3nt: TGTGCCACCAGTGATTTGGACAATATGGACCAAGAGACCCAGTACTTC; CDR3aa: CATSDLDNMDQETQYF
v_gene: TRBV5-5; d_gene: TRBD1; j_gene: TRBJ1-1; abundance: -; CDR3nt: TGTGCCAGCAGCTCCAACCGGGACAGCGTGAACACTGAAGCTTTCTTT; CDR3aa: CASSSNRDSVNTEAFF
v_gene: TRBV12-3/TRBV12-4; d_gene: -; j_gene: TRBJ1-1; abundance: -; CDR3nt: TGTGCCAGCACCGAGGGGGGGGGTTGGGTCGCTGAAGCTTTCTTT; CDR3aa: CASTEGGGWVAEAFF
v_gene: TRBV12-3/TRBV12-4; d_gene: -; j_gene: TRBJ1-5; abundance: -; CDR3nt: TGTGCCAGCAGTTTAAGTCAGGGCAATCAGCCCCAGCATTTT; CDR3aa: CASSLSQGNQPQHF
v_gene: TRBV3-1; d_gene: -; j_gene: TRBJ1-1; abundance: -; CDR3nt: TGTGCCAGCAGCCAAGATGAGATATTGAACACTGAAGCTTTCTTT; CDR3aa: CASSQDEILNTEAFF
v_gene: TRBV5-1; d_gene: TRBD2; j_gene: TRBJ2-1; abundance: few; CDR3nt: TGCGCCAGCAGCTTGTTTCCCCTGACTAGCTACCATGAGCAGTTCTTC; CDR3aa: CASSLFPLTSYHEQFF
v_gene: TRBV6-6; d_gene: -; j_gene: TRBJ1-5; abundance: many; CDR3nt: TGTGCCAGCGACCCAACAGGGCATCAGCCCCAGCATTTT; CDR3aa: CASDPTGHQPQHF
v_gene: TRBV30; d_gene: -; j_gene: TRBJ1-5; abundance: -; CDR3nt: TGTGCCTGGAGTGTAGAGGGGAATCAGCCCCAGCATTTT; CDR3aa: CAWSVEGNQPQHF
v_gene: TRBV7-9; d_gene: -; j_gene: TRBJ1-1; abundance: few; CDR3nt: TGTGCCAGCAGCCCTCAGGGGCCATCTGAAGCTTTCTTT; CDR3aa: CASSPQGPSEAFF
v_gene: TRBV12-3/TRBV12-4; d_gene: -; j_gene: TRBJ1-5; abundance: few; CDR3nt: TGTGCCAGCAGTTTGGAGCCCGCTAAGTTTTATAGCAATCAGCCCCAGCATTTT; CDR3aa: CASSLEPAKFYSNQPQHF
v_gene: TRBV29-1; d_gene: -; j_gene: TRBJ1-1; abundance: few; CDR3nt: TGCAGCGTTGAAAGGGGTTATGAAGCTTTCTTT; CDR3aa: CSVERGYEAFF
v_gene: TRBV7-2; d_gene: -; j_gene: TRBJ1-2; abundance: -; CDR3nt: TGTGCCAGCAGCTTTACAGGGCCCAACTATGGCTACACCTTC; CDR3aa: CASSFTGPNYGYTF
v_gene: TRBV6-2/TRBV6-3; d_gene: TRBD2; j_gene: TRBJ2-1; abundance: -; CDR3nt: TGTGCCAGCAGTGGCCCACTAGCGGCCTCCTACAATGAGCAGTTCTTC; CDR3aa: CASSGPLAASYNEQFF
v_gene: TRBV30; d_gene: -; j_gene: TRBJ1-1; abundance: few; CDR3nt: TGTGCCTGGACTCCCCGGGGGCTGGCGAACACTGAAGCTTTCTTT; CDR3aa: CAWTPRGLANTEAFF
v_gene: TRBV7-2; d_gene: TRBD2; j_gene: TRBJ2-3; abundance: few; CDR3nt: TGTGCCAGCAGCTCCGGGACTAGCGGGGGGGCAGATACGCAGTATTTT; CDR3aa: CASSSGTSGGADTQYF
v_gene: TRBV11-2; d_gene: -; j_gene: TRBJ2-1; abundance: -; CDR3nt: TGTGCCAGCAGCTTAGTGCTCCTTGGGGTTAATGAGCAGTTCTTC; CDR3aa: CASSLVLLGVNEQFF
v_gene: TRBV30; d_gene: -; j_gene: TRBJ1-2; abundance: -; CDR3nt: TGTGCCTGGAGCGCCAGGGGTGACTATGGCTACACCTTC; CDR3aa: CAWSARGDYGYTF
v_gene: TRBV6-6; d_gene: TRBD2; j_gene: TRBJ2-2; abundance: -; CDR3nt: TGTGCCAGCAGGCGGACTAGCGGAAACACCGGGGAGCTGTTTTTT; CDR3aa: CASRRTSGNTGELFF
v_gene: TRBV7-9; d_gene: TRBD2; j_gene: TRBJ2-3; abundance: many; CDR3nt: TGTGCCAGCAGTTCTTGGACTAGCGGGAGAGGAGATACGCAGTATTTT; CDR3aa: CASSSWTSGRGDTQYF
v_gene: TRBV24-1; d_gene: TRBD2; j_gene: TRBJ2-1; abundance: few; CDR3nt: TGTGCCACCAGTGATCCCTACAGCGGGGGGTCCGTAGGGACGGATGAGCAGTTCTTC; CDR3aa: CATSDPYSGGSVGTDEQFF
v_gene: TRBV7-8; d_gene: -; j_gene: TRBJ2-6; abundance: few; CDR3nt: TGTGCCAGCAGCCAAAGGGAGTCCCCTGGGGCCAACGTCCTGACTTTC; CDR3aa: CASSQRESPGANVLTF
v_gene: TRBV18; d_gene: TRBD1; j_gene: TRBJ1-5; abundance: -; CDR3nt: TGTGCCAGCTCACCACAGGGGGCAGGGAGCAATCAGCCCCAGCATTTT; CDR3aa: CASSPQGAGSNQPQHF
v_gene: TRBV7-9; d_gene: -; j_gene: TRBJ2-5; abundance: many; CDR3nt: TGTGCCAGCAGGCCAACCTTTTCCAGGGAGTGGGAGACCCAGTACTTC; CDR3aa: CASRPTFSREWETQYF
v_gene: TRBV6-5; d_gene: TRBD1; j_gene: TRBJ2-7; abundance: -; CDR3nt: TGTGCCAGCAGTGACACCGGGACAGGGTCTCACGAGCAGTACTTC; CDR3aa: CASSDTGTGSHEQYF
v_gene: TRBV7-8; d_gene: TRBD2; j_gene: TRBJ2-1; abundance: many; CDR3nt: TGTGCCAGCAGCTCCCTAGCGGGGGCCGCACTTTCCTACAATGAGCAGTTCTTC; CDR3aa: CASSSLAGAALSYNEQFF
v_gene: TRBV25-1; d_gene: TRBD1; j_gene: TRBJ1-2; abundance: few; CDR3nt: TGTGCCAGCAGTGAGGGGACAGGGTATGGCTACACCTTC; CDR3aa: CASSEGTGYGYTF
v_gene: TRBV19; d_gene: TRBD2; j_gene: TRBJ2-3; abundance: -; CDR3nt: TGTGCCAGTAGTGCGCGGACTAGCGGGAGGGCGTTAGATACGCAGTATTTT; CDR3aa: CASSARTSGRALDTQYF
v_gene: TRBV5-1; d_gene: -; j_gene: TRBJ2-3; abundance: few; CDR3nt: TGCGCCAGCAGCGTATCGGGATGGACAGATACGCAGTATTTT; CDR3aa: CASSVSGWTDTQYF